The following is a T cell receptor (beta chain) sequence with its context. Its antigen is not identified. Vbeta (60) and Jbeta (13) primers were used in the PCR. Sequencing used immunoSEQ multiplex PCR; TCRdb keeps in-frame clones, though not all of them. Counted here are around 150,000 clones, around 78% occurring once; the ten biggest clones make up around 3.3%. V lost 4 bases and J lost 9, with 19 bases in between. CDR1 is MRHNA, CDR2 SNTAGT, per germline. The CDR3 is made up of 15 amino acids. The sample belongs to a study of cytomegalovirus exposure and HLA in healthy donors. General study points: Links to common viral pathogens appeared, in a later analysis, for several of the most significant clusters. Among TCR beta chains, those listed as cytomegalovirus-associated numbered about 150. Most subjects had HLA-A and HLA-B alleles reportedly predicted accurately by TCR beta sequences. Presence/absence comparisons presumed near-even sequencing depth among donors.

This sequence was found in a woman in her forties in good health and CMV-seronegative. The source material was PBMCs. This chain joins TRBV6-4 and TRBJ1-5, with D unresolved. In DNA form, the CDR3 reads TGTGCCAGCAGTGCGCAGGACTCCCTCCGGAGGCCCCAGCATTTT. Its translation: CASSAQDSLRRPQHF.